This T cell receptor (beta chain) appears in the sequencing data of a study of blood T cell repertoires in COVID-19. About the research overall: COVID-19 samples from acute and convalescent phases originated in the United States, Italy and Spain. Sources were T cells, B-cell-depleted T cells, or PBMCs; the material itself was cDNA or gDNA.

In the authors' workflow: Cell counts per sample came from amplifying reference gene primers. Sequencing used immunoSEQ multiplex PCR; TCRdb keeps in-frame clones, though not all of them. The DNA was the basis for D and trimming; V, J and clone size are from that table. The sample consists of under 300,000 clones, roughly four fifths of them appearing once. The germline CDR1 and CDR2 sequences are MDHEN and SYDVKM. This CDR3 has 15 amino acids. Trimming took 4 bases from V and 5 from J, leaving 15 bases between them. This clone has just a few counts. The gene calls are TRBV28 and TRBJ1-5, with D possibly TRBD1 on 6 matching bases. Sequenced input: peripheral blood. This sequence originates from a woman in her late teens or twenties with acute or convalescent COVID-19. The CDR3 sequence: CASSCQQGSDQPQHF. In DNA, the CDR3 is TGTGCCAGCAGTTGTCAACAGGGTTCCGATCAGCCCCAGCATTTT.